The rows below give T cell receptor beta chains drawn from one sample of a study of T cells in tuberculosis. Sequencing used immunoSEQ multiplex PCR; TCRdb keeps in-frame clones, though not all of them. The profile shows 40,000 to 50,000 clones, 95% of them singletons. The sequencing input was PBMCs. The origin of the receptors is a donor aged 10-29 years with latent tuberculosis or without tuberculosis infection. Both conserved end residues are part of each CDR3. Fields, in order: J gene, D gene, V gene, CDR3 DNA, CDR3 protein. The D gene is left open where the match is weak.

j_gene: TRBJ2-2; d_gene: NA; v_gene: TRBV18; CDR3nt: TGTGCCAGCTCACCACCGGCGGGCCGGGACACCGGGGAGCTGTTTTTT; CDR3aa: CASSPPAGRDTGELFF
j_gene: TRBJ2-1; d_gene: NA; v_gene: TRBV7-9; CDR3nt: TGTGCCAGCAGTTCATTCTACAATGAGCAGTTCTTC; CDR3aa: CASSSFYNEQFF
j_gene: TRBJ1-4; d_gene: TRBD1; v_gene: TRBV28; CDR3nt: TGTGCCAGCAATCCGCAAGGACAGGGGGAAGAAAAACTGTTTTTT; CDR3aa: CASNPQGQGEEKLFF
j_gene: TRBJ1-1; d_gene: NA; v_gene: TRBV11-2; CDR3nt: TGTGCCAGCAGCCGGGGGGGTCCGAACACTGAAGCTTTCTTT; CDR3aa: CASSRGGPNTEAFF
j_gene: TRBJ2-5; d_gene: TRBD2; v_gene: TRBV4-1; CDR3nt: TGCGCCAGCAGCCAAGATTTTCAGCGGGGGGGCAGGGAGACCCAGTACTTC; CDR3aa: CASSQDFQRGGRETQYF
j_gene: TRBJ1-4; d_gene: TRBD1; v_gene: TRBV28; CDR3nt: TGTGCCAGCAGTGAGGCGGGACAGTCTGAAAAACTGTTTTTT; CDR3aa: CASSEAGQSEKLFF
j_gene: TRBJ2-7; d_gene: NA; v_gene: TRBV6-5; CDR3nt: TGTGCCAGCAGTACCCCGGGAATATACGAGCAGTACTTC; CDR3aa: CASSTPGIYEQYF
j_gene: TRBJ1-2; d_gene: TRBD1; v_gene: TRBV30; CDR3nt: TGTGCCTGGAGTGTACCCTTCGGACAGGGGGCTTATGGCTACACCTTC; CDR3aa: CAWSVPFGQGAYGYTF
j_gene: TRBJ2-7; d_gene: NA; v_gene: TRBV7-9; CDR3nt: TGTGCCAGCAGCTGGGACATCCCTTTTGGGGAGCAGTACTTC; CDR3aa: CASSWDIPFGEQYF
j_gene: TRBJ2-1; d_gene: TRBD2; v_gene: TRBV28; CDR3nt: TGTGCCAGCAGTTCAGTACTAGCGGGGGTTTACAATGAGCAGTTCTTC; CDR3aa: CASSSVLAGVYNEQFF
j_gene: TRBJ2-1; d_gene: TRBD1; v_gene: TRBV28; CDR3nt: TGTGCCAGCAGGGGTACAGGGGGCTCCTACAATGAGCAGTTCTTC; CDR3aa: CASRGTGGSYNEQFF
j_gene: TRBJ2-5; d_gene: TRBD1; v_gene: TRBV6-6; CDR3nt: TGTGCCAGCAGTATGGAGGGGATGGGACAGGGGTTTTACTTC; CDR3aa: CASSMEGMGQGFYF
j_gene: TRBJ1-2; d_gene: TRBD1; v_gene: TRBV9; CDR3nt: TGTGCCAGCAGCGTAGTCAGGCAGGGGGTCTATGGCTACACCTTC; CDR3aa: CASSVVRQGVYGYTF